This T cell receptor (beta chain) appears in the sequencing data of a study of identifying expanded T cells in peripheral blood. The data were produced by immunoSEQ multiplex PCR, yet TCRdb's version contains in-frame clones alone and is incomplete. The repertoire includes around 95,000 clones, around 90% of them detected once, and just over 5.5% sits in the top ten. Material: blood. The receptor comes from a person between 18 and 75 years old in good health.

CDR3 sequence (DNA): TGTGCCAGCTCACAGATCGGGACAAACACCGGGGAGCTGTTTTTT. Residues: CASSQIGTNTGELFF. The rearrangement links TRBV18 to TRBJ2-2, with D perhaps matching TRBD1 (6 bases). V lost 4 bases and J 2 bases, leaving 11 bases between the germline ends. Germline lookup yields CDR1 KGHSH and CDR2 LQKENI. The CDR3 runs 15 residues.